The following is a T cell receptor beta chain sequence with its context. The sample comes from a study of shared clonotypes between healthy human individuals. Study-level information: Three plates were used per donor for CD4 naive, three for CD4 memory, two for CD8 naive and one for CD8 memory.

Negatively enriched CD4+ T cells were divided by CD45RA into naive and memory. The authors split each subset's genomic DNA evenly across several immunoSEQ plates. For sorted subsets, approximately 0.2 ug DNA per replicate equaled some 27,000 T cell genomes. The protocol was immunoSEQ multiplex PCR, while the TCRdb copy is restricted to in-frame clones and leaves out a portion. This sample has approximately 2.5 million clones, with about 92% found just once. Trimming pared 5 bases from V and 0 bases from J, leaving 14 bases between. This CDR3 contains 15 residues. The germline CDR1 and CDR2 sequences are SGHVS and FQNEAQ.

The sample was naive CD4+ T cells sorted from blood. The subset was: CD45RA+ positively selected. The sequence came from a man younger than 30 in good health. V usage is TRBV7-8 and J usage is TRBJ2-7; maybe TRBD2 (6 bases). CDR3 region: CASSRLVSGSYEQYF. In DNA, the CDR3 is TGTGCCAGCAGCAGACTAGTTTCAGGCTCCTACGAGCAGTACTTC.